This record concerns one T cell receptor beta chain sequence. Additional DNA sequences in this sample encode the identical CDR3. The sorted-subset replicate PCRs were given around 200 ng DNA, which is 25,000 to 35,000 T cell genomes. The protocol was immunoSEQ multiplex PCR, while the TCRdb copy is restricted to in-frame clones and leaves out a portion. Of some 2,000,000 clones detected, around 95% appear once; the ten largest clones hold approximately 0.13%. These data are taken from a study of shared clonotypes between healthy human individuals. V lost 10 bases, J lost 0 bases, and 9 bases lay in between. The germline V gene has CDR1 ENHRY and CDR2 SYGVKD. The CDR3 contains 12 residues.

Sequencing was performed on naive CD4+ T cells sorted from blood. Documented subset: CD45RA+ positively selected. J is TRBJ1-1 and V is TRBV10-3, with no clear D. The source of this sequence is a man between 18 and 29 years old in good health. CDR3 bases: TGTGCCACTGGAGGTTTGAACACTGAAGCTTTCTTT. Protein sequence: CATGGLNTEAFF.